The 25 T cell receptor beta chains below come from one sample, sequenced in a study of blood T cells in healthy people across ages. With a J-beta primer mix and a sample-barcoded 5' primer, a second PCR ran roughly 6 to 11 cycles. Using its own MiXCR run on the 5' RACE reads, TCRdb lists one record per CDR3 protein. This table holds about 380,000 distinct CDR3 sequences, about 52% found once. The sample was blood. Receptors were obtained from a man between 60 and 75 years old in good health.

The V gene is TRBV12-3 or TRBV12-4, the J gene TRBJ1-2, with a weak D call TRBD1 (5 bases). Trimming cost V 6 bases and J 4 bases, with 12 bases left between them. This CDR3 contains 13 residues. The CDR3 protein is CASSRDSGYGYTF. The CDR3 DNA reads TGTGCCAGCAGCCGAGACAGCGGCTATGGCTACACCTTC.

This clonotype was detected ten times or more. This chain uses TRBV29-1 with TRBJ2-5; 10 bases map to TRBD2. Germline values: CDR1 SQVTM, CDR2 ANQGSEA. The length of the CDR3 is 13 residues. Germline trimming cut 5 bases from V and 7 bases from J; bases unmatched to any gene: 7. CDR3 nucleotide sequence: TGCAGCGTTCTAGCGGGGGTGGGGGCGACCCAGTACTTC. This codes for CSVLAGVGATQYF. Variable domain in full (rest from reference TRBV29-1 and TRBJ2-5): SAVISQKPSRDICQRGTSLTIQCQVDSQVTMMFWYRQQPGQSLTLIATANQGSEATYESGFVIDKFPISRPNLTFSTLTVSNMSPEDSSIYLCSVLAGVGATQYFGPGTRLLVL.

This clonotype was seen at least ten times. This chain uses TRBV7-2 with TRBJ1-4; perhaps TRBD1 as D (6 bases). V lost 4 bases and J lost 2, with 11 bases in between. The length of the CDR3 is 15 residues. CDR1 SGHTA and CDR2 FQGNSA come from the germline V gene. This CDR3 is CASSSGGRTNEKLFF. The CDR3 nucleotides are TGTGCCAGCAGCTCGGGGGGGCGCACTAATGAAAAACTGTTTTTT.

This chain connects TRBV7-3 to TRBJ2-5; the D gene is possibly TRBD2 (5 bases). The DNA end favors TRBJ2-7, so the J call may be wrong. CDR1 and CDR2 from the germline V gene are SGHTA and FQGTGA. This CDR3 spans 13 amino acids. The CDR3 sequence: CASSSDYTYEQYF. The CDR3 bases are TGTGCCAGCAGCTCTGACTACACTTACGAGCAGTACTTC.

This rearrangement joins TRBV10-3 to TRBJ2-7; TRBD2 aligns across 8 bases. CDR1 and CDR2 (germline): ENHRY, SYGVKD. The CDR3 runs to 15 residues. Losses at the gene ends were 6 bases for V and 0 bases for J; bases not matched to a gene: 7. Here the CDR3 reads CAIRQTSESSYEQYF. Here the CDR3 DNA reads TGTGCCATCAGACAGACTAGCGAGAGCTCCTACGAGCAGTACTTC.

The chain uses TRBV2 and TRBJ1-1; the D is unclear. V shed 8 bases and J shed 4 bases, with 17 bases lying between them. CDR3 size: 14 residues. Germline V gene sequence: CDR1 SNHLY, CDR2 FYNNEI. In DNA form, the CDR3 reads TGTGCCAGCGGCTGGTCGCAGTCACCCACTGAAGCTTTCTTT. This translates into CASGWSQSPTEAFF.

The chain carries TRBV6-2 or TRBV6-3 and TRBJ2-1, with D possibly TRBD2 on 6 matching bases. Germline values: CDR1 MNHEY, CDR2 SVGEGT. This CDR3 comprises 15 residues. V lost 6 bases to trimming and J lost 0 bases, with 12 bases between them. CDR3 DNA sequence: TGTGCCAGCAGATTAGCGGCCCCCTCCTACAATGAGCAGTTCTTC. As protein: CASRLAAPSYNEQFF.

The chain uses TRBV12-3 or TRBV12-4 and TRBJ2-3; 8 bases fit TRBD2. There are 15 residues in the CDR3. Trimming took 3 bases from V and 6 from J; bases not matched to a gene: 8. For the CDR3, the DNA is TGTGCCAGCAGTTTGTCGACGGGAGGGCGCGATACGCAGTATTTT. Protein: CASSLSTGGRDTQYF.

This clonotype was detected only a few times. The V gene is TRBV20-1, the J gene TRBJ2-7, with 10 nucleotides matching TRBD1. Germline loops: CDR1 DFQATT, CDR2 SNEGSKA (reference sequence). V shed 5 bases, J shed 2 bases, and the junction held 6 bases outside the gene matches. CDR3 length equals 14 residues. CDR3 nucleotide sequence: TGCAGTGCTGCCGGGACAGGGGTAACCTACGAGCAGTACTTC. Its translation is CSAAGTGVTYEQYF.

This clonotype was found many times. V usage is TRBV29-1 and J usage is TRBJ2-1; D may be TRBD2 (7 bases). V was clipped by 8 bases and J by 8 bases, with 19 bases between them. The CDR3 length is 13 residues. Germline V gene sequence: CDR1 SQVTM, CDR2 ANQGSEA. In DNA, the CDR3 is TGCAGCTTGAACAGGGAGGGTATGGATGAGCAGTTCTTC. Protein sequence: CSLNREGMDEQFF.

The chain has TRBV20-1 and TRBJ2-5, with TRBD2 matching 12 bases. Gene TRBJ2-7 matches the end of the DNA better, so the J call may be wrong. The CDR3 runs 14 residues. CDR1 and CDR2 (germline): DFQATT, SNEGSKA (reference sequence). The CDR3 coding sequence is TGCAGTGCTAGCGTACTAGCGGGGGGCCACGAGCAGTACTTC. It encodes CSASVLAGGHEQYF.

This clonotype was detected ten times or more. The chain links TRBV2 to TRBJ2-4, with D hard to call. This CDR3 contains 11 residues. Trimming took off 6 bases at V and 4 bases at J, with 4 bases between the two ends. Germline V CDR1 and CDR2: SNHLY, FYNNEI. The CDR3 reads CASSSKNIQYF. Written as DNA, the CDR3 is TGTGCCAGCAGCAGTAAAAACATTCAGTACTTC.

In this sample, this clonotype turned up a few times. The rearrangement links TRBV2 to TRBJ1-2, with TRBD1 matching 7 bases. This CDR3 region has 12 residues. J lost 6 bases, V lost 6 bases, and 4 bases had no gene match. Germline V gives CDR1 SNHLY, CDR2 FYNNEI. The CDR3 DNA reads as TGTGCCAGCAGACAGGGGAGCAATGGCTACACCTTC. Translated, it gives CASRQGSNGYTF.

The chain is built from TRBV2 and TRBJ2-4; D is possibly TRBD1 (6 bases). The CDR3 covers 14 residues. The ends were cut back, 6 bases at V and 0 bases at J, with 9 bases in the middle. Per the germline V gene, CDR1 is SNHLY and CDR2 is FYNNEI. The CDR3 sequence: CASRTGQAKNIQYF. The CDR3 nucleotides are TGTGCCAGCAGGACGGGACAAGCCAAAAACATTCAGTACTTC.

The rearrangement uses TRBV7-9 and TRBJ2-1, with D tentatively TRBD1 or TRBD2 (5 bases each). Germline V gene data show CDR1 as SEHNR and CDR2 as FQNEAQ (reference sequence). This CDR3 is built from 14 residues. Trimming pared 5 bases from V and 4 bases from J, leaving 12 bases between. CDR3 DNA sequence: TGTGCCAGCAGCGCCCGGGACGTATACAATGAGCAGTTCTTC. Protein: CASSARDVYNEQFF.

This clonotype was picked up a small number of times. The DNA of the CDR3 is TGCAGTGCTAGAAGCTGGCAGGGGGAGTTTGGCAATCAGCCCCAGCATTTT. Amino acids: CSARSWQGEFGNQPQHF. The chain has TRBV20-1 and TRBJ1-5, with 7 positions matching TRBD1. The germline gives CDR1 DFQATT, CDR2 SNEGSKA (reference sequence). Losses at the gene ends were 2 bases for V and 2 bases for J; bases not matched to a gene: 12. The CDR3 has 17 residues.

This clonotype was seen a handful of times. The V call is TRBV6-1, the J call TRBJ2-1; 9 bases map to TRBD2. With 6 bases clipped from V and 9 bases from J, the junction kept 12 bases outside the gene matches. The CDR3 extends over 15 amino acids. Germline assignment: CDR1 MNHNS and CDR2 SASEGT. The DNA for the CDR3 is TGTGCCAGCAGAGCGAGGCGGGGGGGAGAGGGTGAGCAGTTCTTC. Its protein product is CASRARRGGEGEQFF.

The chain carries TRBV2 and TRBJ2-5; TRBD1 matches at 10 bases. CDR1 is SNHLY and CDR2 is FYNNEI in the germline V gene. Germline trimming cut 6 bases from V and 4 bases from J; bases unmatched to any gene: 11. This CDR3 has 16 residues. The CDR3 nucleotides read TGTGCCAGCAGAGAGACAGGGGGCGCTTATGGAGAGACCCAGTACTTC. It encodes CASRETGGAYGETQYF.

The CDR3 is CSADRPGQGAREQYF. CDR3 sequence (DNA): TGCAGTGCGGACAGACCGGGACAGGGGGCGAGAGAGCAGTACTTC. The chain couples TRBV20-1 to TRBJ2-5; 12 bases match TRBD1. Germline V CDR1 and CDR2: DFQATT, SNEGSKA (reference sequence). V dropped 6 bases and J dropped 11; count of bases not matched to a gene: 16. CDR3 length: 15 residues.

CDR3 nucleotide sequence: TGTGCCAGCAACTCCGCAGGGGCCTCTGGGGCCAACGTCCTGACTTTC. This encodes CASNSAGASGANVLTF. V usage is TRBV28 and J usage is TRBJ2-6; D perhaps matches TRBD1 (6 bases). Deletions cut 7 bases from V and 0 bases from J, with 13 bases between. Germline V CDR1 and CDR2: MDHEN, SYDVKM. The CDR3 covers 16 residues.

This sequence joins TRBV25-1 and TRBJ2-5, with 7 bases fitting TRBD2. Germline CDR1 reads MGHDK; CDR2 reads SYGVNS. The CDR3 is 13 residues long. V gave up 4 bases and J gave up 6 bases; unmatched junction bases: 5. In DNA form, the CDR3 reads TGTGCCAGCAGTGTAGGGGAGGGAAAGACCCAGTACTTC. Its translation: CASSVGEGKTQYF.

V is TRBV6-2 or TRBV6-3 and J is TRBJ2-7; D call uncertain. Trimming removed 6 bases from V and 3 bases from J, with 12 bases in between. CDR3 size: 13 residues. CDR1 is MNHEY, CDR2 SVGEGT, per germline. CDR3 protein: CASSPGGYYEQYF. The CDR3 DNA reads TGTGCCAGCAGCCCCGGCGGATACTACGAGCAGTACTTC.

The rearrangement joins TRBV6-6 to TRBJ1-5; no definite D call. Germline CDR1 is MNHNY and CDR2 is SVGAGI (reference sequence). V lost 5 bases and J 1 base, leaving 9 bases between the germline ends. This CDR3 has 14 amino acids. In nucleotides, the CDR3 is TGTGCCAGCAGTGCCGACACGAGCAATCAGCCCCAGCATTTT. Encoded protein: CASSADTSNQPQHF.

V usage is TRBV2 and J usage is TRBJ2-3; 8 nucleotides line up with TRBD1. Per germline, CDR1 SNHLY and CDR2 FYNNEI. There are 15 residues in the CDR3. The J segment lost 1 base and the V segment lost 5 bases, leaving 5 bases of the junction unmatched. The CDR3, as DNA: TGTGCCAGCAGTAGGACAGGGATGGGCACAGATACGCAGTATTTT. It codes for CASSRTGMGTDTQYF.

In its sample, this clonotype was seen a few times. The chain has TRBV5-1 and TRBJ1-2, with 10 nucleotides matching TRBD1. CDR3 length: 15 amino acids. CDR1 is SGHRS and CDR2 is YFSETQ in the germline V gene. J was trimmed by 6 bases and V by 0 bases; bases with no gene match: 5. The CDR3 here is CASSLAGTGVNGYTF. CDR3 in DNA: TGCGCCAGCAGCTTGGCCGGGACAGGGGTGAATGGCTACACCTTC.